Below, 24 T cell receptor beta chains from the same sample are listed, as sequenced in a study of spatial heterogeneity in lung cancer. TCRdb recomputed calls from the 5' RACE reads with MiXCR, one row per CDR3 protein. The table shows some 78,000 distinct CDR3 sequences, with about 7.8% occurring only once. Time point described: sample taken at primary tumor resection. The sample in question was PBMCs, obtained at surgery. All receptors come from a male donor with early-stage non-small cell lung cancer.

The rearrangement links TRBV4-2 to TRBJ1-5; D gene uncertain. Deletions cut 1 base from V and 0 bases from J, with 13 bases between. CDR3 length equals 17 residues. The germline V gene encodes CDR1 LGHNA and CDR2 YNFKEQ. CDR3 DNA: TGTGCCAGCAGCCAAGGTTTTAGTGACAATAGCAATCAGCCCCAGCATTTT. Encoded protein: CASSQGFSDNSNQPQHF.

This clonotype was recorded a few times. V gene TRBV20-1 combines with J gene TRBJ2-5; TRBD2 aligns across 10 bases. The CDR3 contains 16 residues. The V gene end was trimmed by 3 bases and the J gene end by 4 bases; junction bases not matched to a gene: 11. Germline lookup yields CDR1 DFQATT and CDR2 SNEGSKA (reference sequence). This chain's CDR3 is CSASSSGRASGETQYF. CDR3 DNA: TGCAGTGCTAGTTCGAGCGGGAGGGCATCGGGAGAGACCCAGTACTTC.

This clonotype was observed at least ten times. The chain employs TRBV5-1 and TRBJ2-3, with 9 bases identical to TRBD2. Germline V gene sequence: CDR1 SGHRS, CDR2 YFSETQ. There are 15 residues in the CDR3. The V segment lost 0 bases and the J segment 6 bases; nucleotides outside the gene matches: 5. The CDR3 is CASSLAAGGSDTQYF. The CDR3 DNA reads TGCGCCAGCAGCTTGGCAGCGGGGGGATCGGATACGCAGTATTTT.

This clonotype was seen repeatedly, ten times or more. The CDR3 DNA reads as TGTGCTAGTGGTTTCCTCCTCACGGGACAGCAGCACACTGAAGCTTTCTTT. It codes for CASGFLLTGQQHTEAFF. V is TRBV12-5 and J is TRBJ1-1; 7 positions match TRBD1. The ends lost 3 bases at V and 3 bases at J; junction bases unmatched: 13. Germline CDR1 is LGHNT and CDR2 is FRNRAP. The length of the CDR3 is 17 residues.

This clonotype was observed at least ten times. This rearrangement joins TRBV3-1 to TRBJ2-7, with D tentatively TRBD1 (5 bases). The germline V gene encodes CDR1 LGHDT and CDR2 YNNKEL (reference sequence). V shed 7 bases and J shed 3 bases, with 7 bases lying between them. The CDR3 has 11 residues. The CDR3 is CASNQGYEQYF. The DNA of the CDR3 is TGTGCCAGCAACCAGGGCTACGAGCAGTACTTC.

In this sample, this clonotype turned up many times. The chain carries TRBV7-2 and TRBJ1-6, with D unclear. This CDR3 has 14 residues. Germline V gives CDR1 SGHTA, CDR2 FQGNSA. Trimming stripped 6 bases from V and 7 bases from J, with 13 bases between. The CDR3 nucleotides are TGTGCCAGCAGTCCAATCCCGGGGAATTCACCCCTCCACTTT. As protein: CASSPIPGNSPLHF. Drawing the rest from reference TRBV7-2 and TRBJ1-6, the complete variable domain is GAGVSQSPSNKVTEKGKDVELRCDPISGHTALYWYRQSLGQGLEFLIYFQGNSAPDKSGLPSDRFSAERTGGSVSTLTIQRTQQEDSAVYLCASSPIPGNSPLHFGNGTRLTVT.

The genes are TRBV3-1 and TRBJ1-4; D remains ambiguous. The CDR3 runs to 12 residues. Trimming left V 4 bases short and J 4 bases short, with 4 bases between. The germline V gene encodes CDR1 LGHDT and CDR2 YNNKEL (reference sequence). The chain's CDR3 is CASSPINEKLFF. DNA of the CDR3: TGTGCCAGCAGCCCGATTAATGAAAAACTGTTTTTT.

This clonotype was recorded many times. The chain couples TRBV2 to TRBJ1-5, with a tentative D call TRBD1 (5 bases). The germline V gene encodes CDR1 SNHLY and CDR2 FYNNEI. This CDR3 is 14 amino acids long. Trimming removed 6 bases at V and 2 bases at J, with 11 bases between. The DNA for the CDR3 is TGTGCCAGCAGATCAGGGAGAGGCAATCAGCCCCAGCATTTT. Amino acids: CASRSGRGNQPQHF.

At least ten counts were recorded for this clonotype. The V gene is TRBV29-1, the J gene TRBJ1-1; 7 nucleotides match TRBD1. There are 10 residues in the CDR3. Per germline, CDR1 SQVTM and CDR2 ANQGSEA. V shed 6 bases and J 11 bases; nucleotides not matched to a gene: 6. CDR3 amino acids: CSVDRAGAFF. In DNA, the CDR3 is TGCAGCGTCGACAGGGCGGGCGCTTTCTTT. Variable domain in full (rest from reference TRBV29-1 and TRBJ1-1): SAVISQKPSRDICQRGTSLTIQCQVDSQVTMMFWYRQQPGQSLTLIATANQGSEATYESGFVIDKFPISRPNLTFSTLTVSNMSPEDSSIYLCSVDRAGAFFGQGTRLTVV.

This clonotype was seen at least ten times. V and J are TRBV7-2 and TRBJ1-1; D is perhaps TRBD1 (6 bases). V was pared by 3 bases and J by 2 bases, with 13 bases between. The CDR3 sequence is 15 residues long. Germline CDR1 SGHTA, CDR2 FQGNSA. DNA for the CDR3: TGTGCCAGCAGCTTCCTGGGGGGGCACAACACTGAAGCTTTCTTT. This encodes CASSFLGGHNTEAFF. The whole variable domain, remainder taken from reference TRBV7-2 and TRBJ1-1, is GAGVSQSPSNKVTEKGKDVELRCDPISGHTALYWYRQSLGQGLEFLIYFQGNSAPDKSGLPSDRFSAERTGGSVSTLTIQRTQQEDSAVYLCASSFLGGHNTEAFFGQGTRLTVV.

This rearrangement joins TRBV29-1 to TRBJ2-7; 7 bases map to TRBD2. The CDR3 runs to 15 residues. Germline V gene data show CDR1 as SQVTM and CDR2 as ANQGSEA. The ends lost 1 base at V and 3 bases at J; junction bases unmatched: 9. CDR3 region: CSVEGGETSSYEQYF. Written as DNA, the CDR3 is TGCAGCGTTGAAGGGGGAGAGACTAGCAGCTACGAGCAGTACTTC.

This clonotype was seen a few times. The V and J genes are TRBV20-1 and TRBJ2-7, with D perhaps matching TRBD1 (6 bases). The germline V gene encodes CDR1 DFQATT and CDR2 SNEGSKA (reference sequence). This CDR3 comprises 16 residues. The germline V and J ends were trimmed by 6 bases and 0 bases, with 21 bases remaining between them. The DNA for the CDR3 is TGCAGTGCCCTGATGTTCCGGGACACAAGCTCCTACGAGCAGTACTTC. Protein sequence: CSALMFRDTSSYEQYF.

This clonotype was detected a few times. This chain connects TRBV19 to TRBJ2-3; possible D gene TRBD2, 6 bases. Trimming stripped 1 base from V and 3 bases from J, with 11 bases between. This CDR3 comprises 15 residues. Per germline, CDR1 LNHDA and CDR2 SQIVND (reference sequence). The CDR3 sequence: CASSIVGSVTDTQYF. CDR3 nucleotides: TGTGCCAGTAGTATAGTCGGGAGTGTTACAGATACGCAGTATTTT. The whole variable domain, remainder taken from reference TRBV19 and TRBJ2-3, is DGGITQSPKYLFRKEGQNVTLSCEQNLNHDAMYWYRQDPGQGLRLIYYSQIVNDFQKGDIAEGYSVSREKKESFPLTVTSAQKNPTAFYLCASSIVGSVTDTQYFGPGTRLTVL.

The chain recombines TRBV28 with TRBJ2-2, with TRBD1 matching 9 bases. Germline CDR1 and CDR2: MDHEN and SYDVKM. Trimming cost V 4 bases and J 2 bases; bases outside gene matches: 8. CDR3 size: 17 residues. The CDR3 region has the DNA TGTGCCAGCAGTTCCCAACTACAGGGGGCAAACACCGGGGAGCTGTTTTTT. Protein sequence: CASSSQLQGANTGELFF. The variable domain in full, with the rest retrieved from reference TRBV28 and TRBJ2-2, is DVKVTQSSRYLVKRTGEKVFLECVQDMDHENMFWYRQDPGLGLRLIYFSYDVKMKEKGDIPEGYSVSREKKERFSLILESASTNQTSMYLCASSSQLQGANTGELFFGEGSRLTVL.

This clonotype was counted at least ten times. The chain links TRBV7-2 to TRBJ2-1; TRBD2 is a possible D gene (5 bases). Germline V gives CDR1 SGHTA, CDR2 FQGNSA. V lost 4 bases to trimming and J lost 5 bases, with 12 bases between them. There are 14 residues in the CDR3. Here the CDR3 reads CASSSPSGHNEQFF. The CDR3 region has the DNA TGTGCCAGCAGCTCCCCCAGCGGCCACAATGAGCAGTTCTTC.

This clonotype was seen repeatedly, ten times or more. The DNA for the CDR3 is TGTGCCAGCAGCCCTAGTCAGGGGGTGGGAGAGACCCAGTACTTC. Amino acid sequence: CASSPSQGVGETQYF. The rearrangement uses TRBV6-5 and TRBJ2-5; TRBD1 matches 7 bases. The V gene end was trimmed by 6 bases and the J gene end by 4 bases; junction bases not matched to a gene: 11. Germline loops: CDR1 MNHEY, CDR2 SVGAGI. CDR3 length: 15 amino acids.

This clonotype was counted ten times or more. The chain has TRBV7-8 and TRBJ2-1; no clear D. CDR1 and CDR2 (germline): SGHVS, FQNEAQ. Trimming pared 1 base from V and 12 bases from J, leaving 13 bases between. This CDR3 has 13 residues. CDR3 sequence: CASSLGSGWGQFF. The CDR3 nucleotides are TGTGCCAGCAGCTTAGGCTCCGGTTGGGGGCAGTTCTTC. Combining the CDR3 with reference TRBV7-8 and TRBJ2-1 gives the whole variable domain GAGVSQSPRYKVAKRGQDVALRCDPISGHVSLFWYQQALGQGPEFLTYFQNEAQLDKSGLPSDRFFAERPEGSVSTLKIQRTQQEDSAVYLCASSLGSGWGQFFGPGTRLTVL.

The rearrangement joins TRBV5-1 to TRBJ2-1; D is uncertain. CDR3 length: 16 amino acids. V was cut by 0 bases and J by 0 bases, with 10 bases left in between. Germline CDR1 and CDR2: SGHRS and YFSETQ. The CDR3 region is CASSLVRASSYNEQFF. Written as DNA, the CDR3 is TGCGCCAGCAGCTTGGTTAGGGCTAGCTCCTACAATGAGCAGTTCTTC.

This clonotype came up many times. V usage is TRBV6-1 and J usage is TRBJ1-1; 9 bases agree with TRBD1. Losses at the gene ends were 4 bases for V and 4 bases for J; bases not matched to a gene: 1. Germline V gene lookup returns CDR1 MNHNS and CDR2 SASEGT. This CDR3 is 13 amino acids long. CDR3 sequence reads: CASSGDRVTEAFF. The DNA of the CDR3 is TGTGCCAGCAGTGGGGACAGGGTCACTGAAGCTTTCTTT.

This clonotype appeared a few times. The chain employs TRBV3-1 and TRBJ2-3; 8 bases are a match to TRBD2. Trimming took 0 bases from V and 2 from J; bases not matched to a gene: 16. The germline CDR1 and CDR2 sequences are LGHDT and YNNKEL (reference sequence). The CDR3 has 20 residues. The CDR3 nucleotides read TGTGCCAGCAGCCAAGAAGCGGGAGTGGCTTCTTGGCCTAACACAGATACGCAGTATTTT. Amino acid sequence: CASSQEAGVASWPNTDTQYF.

A remark on this clonotype: One base away lies a much larger clone, so this may be a sequencing read error. It is likely a read error, because the conserved phenylalanine at the end of the CDR3 is missing. V is TRBV7-2 and J is TRBJ1-2, with D hard to call. Germline CDR1 reads SGHTA; CDR2 reads FQGNSA. There are 14 residues in the CDR3. V shed 5 bases and J shed 8 bases, with 18 bases lying between them. CDR3: CASSHGVGAWGYTI. The CDR3 DNA sequence: TGTGCCAGCAGCCACGGTGTAGGTGCCTGGGGCTACACCATC.

This clonotype has a handful of counts. This sequence joins TRBV2 and TRBJ2-5; 9 bases are a match to TRBD1. This CDR3 is 18 amino acids long. Germline loops: CDR1 SNHLY, CDR2 FYNNEI. V was clipped by 6 bases and J by 4 bases; unmatched bases: 18. Written as DNA, the CDR3 is TGTGCCAGCAGAGCTCCTTGGACAGGGGCCGCGGTCGCAGAGACCCAGTACTTC. The encoded protein is CASRAPWTGAAVAETQYF.

This chain links TRBV18 with TRBJ1-1; 10 nucleotides line up with TRBD1. The ends lost 5 bases at V and 5 bases at J; junction bases unmatched: 14. The germline V gene has CDR1 KGHSH and CDR2 LQKENI. There are 17 residues in the CDR3. CDR3 sequence (DNA): TGTGCCAGCTCAGTCTCCTTGACAGGGGGCGCGGGGACTGAAGCTTTCTTT. This codes for CASSVSLTGGAGTEAFF.

V usage is TRBV6-5 and J usage is TRBJ2-2; 9 positions agree with TRBD2. Trimming took 3 bases from V and 6 from J; bases not matched to a gene: 8. Looked up from germline, CDR1 is MNHEY and CDR2 is SVGAGI. This CDR3 region has 16 residues. CDR3 nucleotide sequence: TGTGCCAGCAGTTATTCGGTAGCGGGAGCGCCCGGGGAGCTGTTTTTT. Translated: CASSYSVAGAPGELFF.